The 5 T cell receptor beta chains reported below all come from one sample, sequenced in a study of PD-1 blockade in classical Hodgkin lymphoma. This sample's time point: cycle 4 day 1 (C4D1), after less than 7 weeks of nivolumab. Relapses following autologous stem cell transplantation were seen in all patients, with brentuximab vedotin exposure varying. TCRdb's copy holds only in-frame clones and misses some; the assay was immunoSEQ multiplex PCR. Among more than 40,000 clones listed, roughly three quarters were seen once. The sample was peripheral blood mononuclear cells (PBMCs), taken before the fourth cycle of nivolumab. The receptor set was obtained from a human donor with classical Hodgkin lymphoma.

The V call is TRBV5-4, the J call TRBJ2-5; the match to TRBD2 covers 9 bases. Per the germline V gene, CDR1 is SGHNT and CDR2 is YYREEE (reference sequence). V gave up 4 bases and J gave up 5 bases; unmatched junction bases: 9. This CDR3 spans 15 amino acids. This chain's CDR3 is CASSGRGGARETQYF. The CDR3 bases are TGTGCCAGCAGCGGCCGCGGGGGGGCCCGGGAGACCCAGTACTTC.

V usage is TRBV6-1 and J usage is TRBJ2-7, with D hard to call. This CDR3 is built from 20 residues. Germline-derived CDR1 and CDR2 are MNHNS and SASEGT. Trimming removed 2 bases from V and 0 bases from J, with 26 bases in between. CDR3: CASSEISPWRGRPLSYEQYF. CDR3 DNA: TGTGCCAGCAGTGAAATTTCTCCATGGCGTGGCAGGCCCCTCTCCTACGAGCAGTACTTC.

The chain combines TRBV19 with TRBJ2-5; the match to TRBD1 covers 9 bases. Trimming cost V 8 bases and J 5 bases; bases outside gene matches: 9. The CDR3 consists of 14 residues. Germline values: CDR1 LNHDA, CDR2 SQIVND (reference sequence). In nucleotides, the CDR3 is TGTGCCAGTGGGCCGGGACAGGGTTTTGAGACCCAGTACTTC. Its protein product is CASGPGQGFETQYF.

This sequence joins TRBV4-1 and TRBJ2-7; 9 positions match TRBD2. Per germline, CDR1 MGHRA and CDR2 YSYEKL. The CDR3 has 15 amino acids. V was pared by 4 bases and J by 3 bases, with 7 bases of the junction left unmatched. CDR3 sequence: CASSRLADGFYEQYF. CDR3 DNA: TGCGCCAGCAGCCGACTAGCGGATGGGTTCTACGAGCAGTACTTC.

V and J are TRBV7-9 and TRBJ1-1; tentatively, D is TRBD1 (6 bases). V shed 1 base and J shed 1 base, with 7 bases lying between them. The germline gives CDR1 SEHNR, CDR2 FQNEAQ (reference sequence). This CDR3 has 14 residues. The CDR3 is CASSLGQENTEAFF. DNA of the CDR3: TGTGCCAGCAGCTTAGGACAGGAGAACACTGAAGCTTTCTTT.